These 3 T cell receptor beta chains were sequenced from one sample in a study of blood T cell repertoires in COVID-19. Assay: immunoSEQ multiplex PCR; the TCRdb copy retains only in-frame clones and omits some. Of approximately 200,000 clones in the sample, around 82% were seen once. Sequencing was performed on peripheral blood. The receptor source for this set is a woman in her sixties or seventies with acute or convalescent COVID-19.

Only one count was recorded for this clone. The V and J genes are TRBV20-1 and TRBJ1-2; D not certain. CDR3 length equals 11 residues. Trimming removed 3 bases at V and 1 base at J, with 3 bases between. Germline V gives CDR1 DFQATT, CDR2 SNEGSKA (reference sequence). The CDR3 reads CSASSNYGYTF. The CDR3 DNA reads as TGCAGTGCTAGCAGTAACTATGGCTACACCTTC.

V and J are TRBV19 and TRBJ1-4; the match to TRBD1 covers 7 bases. CDR1 is LNHDA, CDR2 SQIVND, per germline (reference sequence). The CDR3 is 14 amino acids. Trimming at V came to 8 bases and at J to 8 bases, leaving 11 bases not matched to a gene. This CDR3 reads CASRRTGVGEKLFF. The CDR3 coding sequence is TGTGCCAGTCGACGAACAGGGGTAGGGGAAAAACTGTTTTTT.

This clone appeared a few times. The CDR3 is CASSEARGQRVGFNTGELFF. The CDR3 coding sequence is TGTGCCAGCAGTGAAGCGCGGGGACAGCGGGTTGGATTTAACACCGGGGAGCTGTTTTTT. The V and J genes are TRBV6-1 and TRBJ2-2; possible D gene TRBD1, 7 bases. The germline CDR1 and CDR2 sequences are MNHNS and SASEGT. The CDR3 consists of 20 residues. V lost 0 bases to trimming and J lost 2 bases, with 22 bases between them.